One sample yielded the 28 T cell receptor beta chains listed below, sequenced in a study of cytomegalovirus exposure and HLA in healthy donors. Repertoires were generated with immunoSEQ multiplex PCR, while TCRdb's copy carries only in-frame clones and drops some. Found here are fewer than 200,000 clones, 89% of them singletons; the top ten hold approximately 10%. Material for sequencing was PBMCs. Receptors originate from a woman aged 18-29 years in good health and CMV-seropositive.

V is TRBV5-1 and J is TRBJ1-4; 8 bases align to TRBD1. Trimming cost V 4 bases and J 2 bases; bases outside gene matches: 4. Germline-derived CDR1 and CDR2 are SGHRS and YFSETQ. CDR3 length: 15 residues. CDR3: CASSTTGGTNEKLFF. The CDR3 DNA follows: TGCGCCAGCAGCACCACAGGGGGGACTAATGAAAAACTGTTTTTT.

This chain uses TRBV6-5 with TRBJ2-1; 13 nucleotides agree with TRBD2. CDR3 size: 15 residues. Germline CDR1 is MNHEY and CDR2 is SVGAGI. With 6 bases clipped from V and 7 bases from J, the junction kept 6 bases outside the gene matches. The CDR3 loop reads CASRGLAGVGNEQFF. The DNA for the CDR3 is TGTGCCAGCAGAGGACTAGCGGGAGTAGGAAATGAGCAGTTCTTC.

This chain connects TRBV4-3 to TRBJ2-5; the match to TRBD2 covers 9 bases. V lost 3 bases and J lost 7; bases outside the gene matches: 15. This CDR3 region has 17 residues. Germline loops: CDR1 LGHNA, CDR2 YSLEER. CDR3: CASSQGFGGRARGTQYF. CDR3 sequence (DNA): TGCGCCAGCAGCCAGGGTTTTGGCGGGAGGGCCAGGGGGACCCAGTACTTC.

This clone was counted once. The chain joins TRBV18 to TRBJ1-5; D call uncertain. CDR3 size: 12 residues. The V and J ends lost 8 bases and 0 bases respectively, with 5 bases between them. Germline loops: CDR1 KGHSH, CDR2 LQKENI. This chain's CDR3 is CASTDSNQPQHF. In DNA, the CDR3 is TGTGCCAGCACTGATAGCAATCAGCCCCAGCATTTT.

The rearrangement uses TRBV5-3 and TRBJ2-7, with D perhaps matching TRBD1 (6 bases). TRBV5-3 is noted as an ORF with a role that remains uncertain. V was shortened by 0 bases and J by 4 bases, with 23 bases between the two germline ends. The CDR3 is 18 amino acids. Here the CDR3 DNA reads TGTGCCAGAAGCTTGGGGGCGGGCAGGGGAGTCCAACGGTACGAGCAGTACTTC. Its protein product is CARSLGAGRGVQRYEQYF.

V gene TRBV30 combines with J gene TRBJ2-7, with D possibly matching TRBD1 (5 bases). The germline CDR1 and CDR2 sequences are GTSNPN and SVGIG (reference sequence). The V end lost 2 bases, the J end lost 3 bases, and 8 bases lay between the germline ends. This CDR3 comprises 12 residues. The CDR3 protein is CAWSRGNYEQYF. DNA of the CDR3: TGTGCCTGGAGTAGGGGAAACTACGAGCAGTACTTC.

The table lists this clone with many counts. Written as DNA, the CDR3 is TGTGCCAGCAGTGAAGCGGAGACAGGGGGGTATGGCTACACCTTC. Translation gives CASSEAETGGYGYTF. The V gene is TRBV6-1, the J gene TRBJ1-2; 9 nucleotides align to TRBD1. The CDR3 is made up of 15 amino acids. The germline gives CDR1 MNHNS, CDR2 SASEGT. The V segment lost 0 bases and the J segment 5 bases; nucleotides outside the gene matches: 4.

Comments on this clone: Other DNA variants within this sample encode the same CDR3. The CDR3, as DNA: TGCGCCAGCAGCCTAGCGGGAGCGAACACCGGGGAGCTGTTTTTT. Translated: CASSLAGANTGELFF. The gene calls are TRBV5-1 and TRBJ2-2; 10 nucleotides align to TRBD2. The J segment lost 0 bases and the V segment lost 4 bases, leaving 0 bases of the junction unmatched. Germline assignment: CDR1 SGHRS and CDR2 YFSETQ. This CDR3 has 15 amino acids. The entire variable domain, with the rest obtained from reference TRBV5-1 and TRBJ2-2, is as follows: KAGVTQTPRYLIKTRGQQVTLSCSPISGHRSVSWYQQTPGQGLQFLFEYFSETQRNKGNFPGRFSGRQFSNSRSEMNVSTLELGDSALYLCASSLAGANTGELFFGEGSRLTVL.

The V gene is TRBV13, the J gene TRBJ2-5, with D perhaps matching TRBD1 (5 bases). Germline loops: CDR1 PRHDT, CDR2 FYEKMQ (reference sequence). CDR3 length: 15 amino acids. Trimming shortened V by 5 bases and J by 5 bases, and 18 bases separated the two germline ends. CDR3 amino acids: CASSPSQGVMETQYF. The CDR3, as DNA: TGTGCCAGCAGCCCCTCCCAAGGGGTAATGGAGACCCAGTACTTC. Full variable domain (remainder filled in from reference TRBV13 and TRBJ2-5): AAGVIQSPRHLIKEKRETATLKCYPIPRHDTVYWYQQGPGQDPQFLISFYEKMQSDKGSIPDRFSAQQFSDYHSELNMSSLELGDSALYFCASSPSQGVMETQYFGPGTRLLVL.

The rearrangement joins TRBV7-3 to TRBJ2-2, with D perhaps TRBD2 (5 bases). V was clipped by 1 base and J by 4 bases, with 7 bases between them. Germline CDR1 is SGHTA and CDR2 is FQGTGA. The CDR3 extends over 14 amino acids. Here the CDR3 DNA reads TGTGCCAGCAGCTTAATTGAGGGCACCGGGGAGCTGTTTTTT. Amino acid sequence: CASSLIEGTGELFF. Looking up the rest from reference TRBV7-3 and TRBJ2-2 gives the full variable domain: GAGVSQTPSNKVTEKGKYVELRCDPISGHTALYWYRQSLGQGPEFLIYFQGTGAADDSGLPNDRFFAVRPEGSVSTLKIQRTERGDSAVYLCASSLIEGTGELFFGEGSRLTVL.

CDR3 sequence: CASSYSKYDRRTFF. As DNA, the CDR3 is TGTGCCAGCAGTTACTCGAAATATGACAGGAGGACTTTCTTT. The chain is built from TRBV6-5 and TRBJ1-1; a weak D match, TRBD1 (6 bases). The germline gives CDR1 MNHEY, CDR2 SVGAGI. The CDR3 consists of 14 residues. The V and J ends lost 0 bases and 12 bases respectively, with 17 bases between them.

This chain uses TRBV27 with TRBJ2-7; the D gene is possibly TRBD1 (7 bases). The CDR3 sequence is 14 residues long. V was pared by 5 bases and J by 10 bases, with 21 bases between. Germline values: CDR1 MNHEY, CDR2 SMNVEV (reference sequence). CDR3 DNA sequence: TGTGCCAGCAGTCTTCACAGGGGAGGTGGTCCCCAGTACTTC. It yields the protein CASSLHRGGGPQYF.

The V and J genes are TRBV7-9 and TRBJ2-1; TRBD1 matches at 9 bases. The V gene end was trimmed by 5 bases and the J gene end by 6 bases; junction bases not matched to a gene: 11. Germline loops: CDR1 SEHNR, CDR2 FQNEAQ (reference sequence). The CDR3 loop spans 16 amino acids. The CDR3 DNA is TGTGCCAGCAGCCCCACGGGACAGGGACGGTTCAATGAGCAGTTCTTC. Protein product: CASSPTGQGRFNEQFF. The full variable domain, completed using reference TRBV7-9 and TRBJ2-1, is DTGVSQNPRHKITKRGQNVTFRCDPISEHNRLYWYRQTLGQGPEFLTYFQNEAQLEKSRLLSDRFSAERPKGSFSTLEIQRTEQGDSAMYLCASSPTGQGRFNEQFFGPGTRLTVL.

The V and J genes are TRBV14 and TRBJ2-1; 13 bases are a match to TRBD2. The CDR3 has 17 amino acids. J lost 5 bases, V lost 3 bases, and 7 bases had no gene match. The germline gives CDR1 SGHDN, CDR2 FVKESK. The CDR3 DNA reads TGTGCCAGCAGCCATACGCCGGGACTAGCGGGGAACAATGAGCAGTTCTTC. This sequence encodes CASSHTPGLAGNNEQFF.

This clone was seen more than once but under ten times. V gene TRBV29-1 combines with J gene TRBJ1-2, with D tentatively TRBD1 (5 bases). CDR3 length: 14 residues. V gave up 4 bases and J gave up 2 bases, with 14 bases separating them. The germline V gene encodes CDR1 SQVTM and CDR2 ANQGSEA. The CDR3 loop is CSVAVREGNYGYTF. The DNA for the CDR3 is TGCAGCGTTGCGGTCCGGGAGGGGAACTATGGCTACACCTTC.

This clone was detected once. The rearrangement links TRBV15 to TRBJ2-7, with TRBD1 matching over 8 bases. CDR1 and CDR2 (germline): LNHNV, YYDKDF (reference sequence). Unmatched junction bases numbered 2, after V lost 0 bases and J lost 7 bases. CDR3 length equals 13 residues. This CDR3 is CATSRDRGREQYF. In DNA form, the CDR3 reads TGTGCCACCAGCAGAGACAGGGGGCGGGAGCAGTACTTC.

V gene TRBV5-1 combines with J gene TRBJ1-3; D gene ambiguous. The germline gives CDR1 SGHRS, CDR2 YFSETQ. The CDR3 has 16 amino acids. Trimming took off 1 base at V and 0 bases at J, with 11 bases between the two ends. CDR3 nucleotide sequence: TGCGCCAGCAGCTTGACTGAGGCATACTCTGGAAACACCATATATTTT. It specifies CASSLTEAYSGNTIYF.

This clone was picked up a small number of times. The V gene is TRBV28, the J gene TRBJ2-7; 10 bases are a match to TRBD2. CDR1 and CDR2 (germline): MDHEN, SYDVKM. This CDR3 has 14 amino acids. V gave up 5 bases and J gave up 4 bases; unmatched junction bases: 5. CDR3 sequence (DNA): TGTGCCAGCAGTCTAGCGGGAGAGGAGTACGAGCAGTACTTC. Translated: CASSLAGEEYEQYF.

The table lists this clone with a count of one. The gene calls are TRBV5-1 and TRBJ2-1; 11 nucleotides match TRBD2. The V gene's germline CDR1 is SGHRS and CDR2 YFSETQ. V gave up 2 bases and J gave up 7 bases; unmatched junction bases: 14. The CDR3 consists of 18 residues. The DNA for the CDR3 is TGCGCCAGCAGCTTTGCACTAGCGGGAGTGACCCGGAGGAATGAGCAGTTCTTC. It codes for CASSFALAGVTRRNEQFF.

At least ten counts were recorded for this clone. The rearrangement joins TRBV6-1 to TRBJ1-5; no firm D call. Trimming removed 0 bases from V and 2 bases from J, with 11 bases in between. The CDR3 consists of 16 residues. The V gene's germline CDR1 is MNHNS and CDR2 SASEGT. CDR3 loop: CASSEATGVGNQPQHF. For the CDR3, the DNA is TGTGCCAGCAGTGAAGCCACCGGGGTAGGCAATCAGCCCCAGCATTTT.

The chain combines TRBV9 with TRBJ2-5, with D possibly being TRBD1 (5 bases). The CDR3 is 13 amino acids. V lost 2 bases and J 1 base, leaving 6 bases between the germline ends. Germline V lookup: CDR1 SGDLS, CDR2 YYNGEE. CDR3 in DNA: TGTGCCAGCAGCGTGACAGCCCAAGAGACCCAGTACTTC. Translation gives CASSVTAQETQYF.

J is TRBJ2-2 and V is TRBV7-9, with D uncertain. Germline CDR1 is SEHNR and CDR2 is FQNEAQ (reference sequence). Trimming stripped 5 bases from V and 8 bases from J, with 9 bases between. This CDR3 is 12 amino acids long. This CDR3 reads CASSPLSGELFF. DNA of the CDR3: TGTGCCAGCAGCCCCCTATCGGGGGAGCTGTTTTTT.

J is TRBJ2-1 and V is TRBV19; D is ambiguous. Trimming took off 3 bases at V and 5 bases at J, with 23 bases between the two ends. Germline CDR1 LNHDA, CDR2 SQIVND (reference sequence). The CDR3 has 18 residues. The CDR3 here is CASSIDIMGRLAHNEQFF. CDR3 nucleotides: TGTGCCAGTAGTATCGACATCATGGGCCGGCTCGCTCACAATGAGCAGTTCTTC.

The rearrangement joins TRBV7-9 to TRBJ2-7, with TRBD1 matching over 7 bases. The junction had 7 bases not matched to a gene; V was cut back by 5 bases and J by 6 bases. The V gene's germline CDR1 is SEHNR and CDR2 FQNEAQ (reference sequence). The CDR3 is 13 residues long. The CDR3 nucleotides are TGTGCCAGCAGCCAGACAGGGTTTGCCGAGCAGTACTTC. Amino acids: CASSQTGFAEQYF.

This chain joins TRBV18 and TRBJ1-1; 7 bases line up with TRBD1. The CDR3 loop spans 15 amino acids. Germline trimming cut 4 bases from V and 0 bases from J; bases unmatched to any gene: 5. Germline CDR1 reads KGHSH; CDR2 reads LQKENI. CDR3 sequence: CASSLGQPMNTEAFF. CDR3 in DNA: TGTGCCAGCTCACTGGGACAGCCGATGAACACTGAAGCTTTCTTT.

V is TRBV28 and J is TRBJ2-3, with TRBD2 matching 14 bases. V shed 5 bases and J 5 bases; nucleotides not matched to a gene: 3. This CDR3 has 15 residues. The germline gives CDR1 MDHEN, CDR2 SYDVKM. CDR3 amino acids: CASSMTSGRVDTQYF. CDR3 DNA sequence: TGTGCCAGCAGTATGACTAGCGGGAGGGTAGATACGCAGTATTTT.

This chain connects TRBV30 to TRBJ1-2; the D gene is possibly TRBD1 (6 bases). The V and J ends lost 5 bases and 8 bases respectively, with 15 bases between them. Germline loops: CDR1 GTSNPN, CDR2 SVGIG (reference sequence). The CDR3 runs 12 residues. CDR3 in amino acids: CAWASGVGGYTF. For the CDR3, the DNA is TGTGCCTGGGCATCAGGGGTAGGCGGCTACACCTTC. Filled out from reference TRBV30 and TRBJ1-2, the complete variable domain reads SQTIHQWPATLVQPVGSPLSLECTVEGTSNPNLYWYRQAAGRGLQLLFYSVGIGQISSEVPQNLSASRPQDRQFILSSKKLLLSDSGFYLCAWASGVGGYTFGSGTRLTVV.

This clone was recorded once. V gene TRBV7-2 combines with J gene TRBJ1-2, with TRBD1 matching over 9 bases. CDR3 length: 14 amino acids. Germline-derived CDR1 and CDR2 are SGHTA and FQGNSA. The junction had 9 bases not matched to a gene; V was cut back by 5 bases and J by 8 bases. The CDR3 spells CASSPGQGMGGYTF. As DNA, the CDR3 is TGTGCCAGCAGCCCGGGACAGGGAATGGGCGGCTACACCTTC.